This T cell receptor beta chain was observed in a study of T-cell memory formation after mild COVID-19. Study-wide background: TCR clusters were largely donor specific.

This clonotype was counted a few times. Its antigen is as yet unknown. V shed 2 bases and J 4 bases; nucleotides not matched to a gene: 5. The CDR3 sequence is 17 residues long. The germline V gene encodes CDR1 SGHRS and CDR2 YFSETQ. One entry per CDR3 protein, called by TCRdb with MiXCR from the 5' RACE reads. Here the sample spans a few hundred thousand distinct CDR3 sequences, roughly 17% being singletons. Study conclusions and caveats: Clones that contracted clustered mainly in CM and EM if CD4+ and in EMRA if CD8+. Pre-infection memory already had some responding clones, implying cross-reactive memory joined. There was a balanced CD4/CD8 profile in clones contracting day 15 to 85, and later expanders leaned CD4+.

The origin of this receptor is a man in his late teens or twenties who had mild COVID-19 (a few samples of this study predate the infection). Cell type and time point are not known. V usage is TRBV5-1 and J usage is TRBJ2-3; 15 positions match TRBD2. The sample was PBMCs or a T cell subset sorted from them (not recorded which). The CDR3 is CASSFFGTSGGSDTQYF. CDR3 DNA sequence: TGCGCCAGCAGCTTTTTCGGGACTAGCGGGGGGTCAGATACGCAGTATTTT.